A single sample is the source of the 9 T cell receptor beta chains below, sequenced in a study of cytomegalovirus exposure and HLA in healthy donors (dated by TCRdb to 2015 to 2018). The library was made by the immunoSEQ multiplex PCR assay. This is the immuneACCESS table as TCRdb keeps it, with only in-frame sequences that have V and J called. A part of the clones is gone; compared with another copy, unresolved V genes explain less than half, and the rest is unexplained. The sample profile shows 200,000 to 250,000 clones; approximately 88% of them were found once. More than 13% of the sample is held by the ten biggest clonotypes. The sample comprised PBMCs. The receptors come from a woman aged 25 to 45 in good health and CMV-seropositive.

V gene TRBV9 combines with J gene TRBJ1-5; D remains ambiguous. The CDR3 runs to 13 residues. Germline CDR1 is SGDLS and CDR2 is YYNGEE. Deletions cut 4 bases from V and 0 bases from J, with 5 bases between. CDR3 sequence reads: CASSPGSNQPQHF. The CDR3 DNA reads TGTGCCAGCAGCCCCGGTAGCAATCAGCCCCAGCATTTT.

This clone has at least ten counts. In DNA, the CDR3 is TGTGCCTGGAGTTTTCCTCCGGGACTAGCGGGAACTCTGCACACAGATACGCAGTATTTT. As protein: CAWSFPPGLAGTLHTDTQYF. The chain links TRBV30 to TRBJ2-3; 13 bases match TRBD2. The CDR3 has 20 amino acids. V lost 2 bases and J lost 2; bases outside the gene matches: 16. Germline values: CDR1 GTSNPN, CDR2 SVGIG (reference sequence).

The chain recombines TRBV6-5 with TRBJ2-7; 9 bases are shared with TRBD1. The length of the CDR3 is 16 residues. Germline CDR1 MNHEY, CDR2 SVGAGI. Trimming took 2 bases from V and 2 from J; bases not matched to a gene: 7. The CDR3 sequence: CASSYGMGQGAYEQYF. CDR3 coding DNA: TGTGCCAGCAGTTACGGTATGGGACAGGGTGCCTACGAGCAGTACTTC.

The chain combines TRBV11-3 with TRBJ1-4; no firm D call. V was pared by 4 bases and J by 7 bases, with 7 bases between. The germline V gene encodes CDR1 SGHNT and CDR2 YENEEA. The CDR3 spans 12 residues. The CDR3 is CASSSDGEKLFF. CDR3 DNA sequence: TGTGCCAGCAGCTCCGATGGTGAAAAACTGTTTTTT.

CDR3 coding DNA: TGCAGCGTTCTTGCTAGGGGGGATTCCAATGAGCAGTTCTTC. Translated: CSVLARGDSNEQFF. This chain joins TRBV29-1 and TRBJ2-1; either TRBD1 or TRBD2 may fit D (6 bases each). Germline values: CDR1 SQVTM, CDR2 ANQGSEA. The CDR3 is 14 residues long. V lost 5 bases, J lost 6 bases, and 17 bases lay in between.

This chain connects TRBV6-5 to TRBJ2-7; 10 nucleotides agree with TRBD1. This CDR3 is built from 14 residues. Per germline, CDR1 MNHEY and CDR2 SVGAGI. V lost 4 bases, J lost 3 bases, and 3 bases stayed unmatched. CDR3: CASSFRDRGYEQYF. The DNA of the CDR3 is TGTGCCAGCAGTTTCCGGGACAGGGGCTACGAGCAGTACTTC.

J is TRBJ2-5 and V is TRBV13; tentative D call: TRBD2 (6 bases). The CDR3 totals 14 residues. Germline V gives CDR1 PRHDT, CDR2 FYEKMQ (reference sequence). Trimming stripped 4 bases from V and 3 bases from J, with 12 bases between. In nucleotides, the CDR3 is TGTGCCAGCAGCTCGCGGGACCTTGAAGAGACCCAGTACTTC. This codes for CASSSRDLEETQYF.

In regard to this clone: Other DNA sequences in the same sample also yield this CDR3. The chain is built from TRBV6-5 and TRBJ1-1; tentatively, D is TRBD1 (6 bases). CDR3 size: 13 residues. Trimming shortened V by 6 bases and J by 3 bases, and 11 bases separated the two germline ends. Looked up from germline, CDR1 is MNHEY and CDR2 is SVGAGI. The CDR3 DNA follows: TGTGCCAGCAGGAGGGGGTTTGACACTGAAGCTTTCTTT. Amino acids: CASRRGFDTEAFF.

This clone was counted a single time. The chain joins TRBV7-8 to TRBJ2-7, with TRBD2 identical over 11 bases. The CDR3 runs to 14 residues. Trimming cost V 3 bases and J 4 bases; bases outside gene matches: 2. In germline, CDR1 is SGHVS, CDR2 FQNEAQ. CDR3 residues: CASSFSGREYEQYF. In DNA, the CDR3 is TGTGCCAGCAGCTTTAGCGGGAGGGAGTACGAGCAGTACTTC.